A single sample gave rise to the 21 T cell receptor beta chains below, sequenced in a study of blood T cells in healthy people across ages. PCR was performed a second time for roughly 6 to 12 cycles using a sample-barcoded 5' primer and a J-beta primer mix. TCRdb itself ran the 5' RACE reads through MiXCR, one entry per CDR3 protein. The sample lists hundreds of thousands of distinct CDR3 sequences; about half were seen once. Sequenced material: blood. The receptor source for this set is a woman aged 60-70 years in good health.

CDR3: CASSPGLGSGSQHF. Written as DNA, the CDR3 is TGTGCCAGCAGCCCGGGCCTCGGGTCAGGATCCCAGCATTTT. The chain has TRBV7-2 and TRBJ1-5; no clear D. V lost 5 bases to trimming and J lost 11 bases, with 19 bases between them. The CDR3 totals 14 residues. Germline-derived CDR1 and CDR2 are SGHTA and FQGNSA.

The rearrangement joins TRBV6-5 to TRBJ2-5, with 8 bases matching TRBD2. CDR1 and CDR2 from the germline V gene are MNHEY and SVGAGI. Losses at the gene ends were 0 bases for V and 11 bases for J; bases not matched to a gene: 14. This CDR3 contains 16 residues. The CDR3 DNA follows: TGTGCCAGCAGTTACTCATTAGCGGGGCAGGTTGATGAGCAGTACTTC. Translation gives CASSYSLAGQVDEQYF.

This clonotype has only a few counts. The chain links TRBV9 to TRBJ2-3; TRBD2 is a possible D gene (6 bases). Germline lookup yields CDR1 SGDLS and CDR2 YYNGEE. The length of the CDR3 is 15 residues. The germline V and J ends were trimmed by 0 bases and 1 base, with 9 bases remaining between them. CDR3 region: CASSVEAGRTDTQYF. The CDR3 coding sequence is TGTGCCAGCAGCGTAGAGGCGGGGCGCACAGATACGCAGTATTTT.

The V and J genes are TRBV7-2 and TRBJ2-3; no reliable D call. Germline CDR1 and CDR2: SGHTA and FQGNSA. The V end lost 2 bases, the J end lost 2 bases, and 11 bases lay between the germline ends. The CDR3 contains 15 residues. The CDR3 region is CASSLNDFFTDTQYF. As DNA, the CDR3 is TGTGCCAGCAGCTTAAATGACTTCTTCACAGATACGCAGTATTTT.

Notes on this clonotype: Being one base from a much bigger clone, this may be a read error. The J gene is TRBJ2-3, the V gene TRBV9; no definite D call. This CDR3 comprises 14 residues. V lost 7 bases and J lost 1, with 13 bases in between. CDR1 and CDR2 from the germline V gene are SGDLS and YYNGEE. The CDR3 spells CASGLDLGTDTQYF. The CDR3 DNA is TGTGCCAGCGGCCTTGACCTGGGCACAGATACGCAGTATTTT.

This clonotype was recorded a few times. The V gene is TRBV7-2, the J gene TRBJ2-7, with 8 bases that match TRBD2. The length of the CDR3 is 15 residues. Germline V CDR1 and CDR2: SGHTA, FQGNSA. The junction had 5 bases not matched to a gene; V was cut back by 4 bases and J by 0 bases. The CDR3 sequence: CASSYREGISYEQYF. The DNA of the CDR3 is TGTGCCAGCAGCTACCGGGAGGGAATCTCCTACGAGCAGTACTTC.

V is TRBV12-3 or TRBV12-4 and J is TRBJ2-1; 11 bases match TRBD1. TRBJ2-7 explains the end of the DNA better; the J call may be wrong. The CDR3 covers 15 residues. The CDR3 DNA reads TGTGCCAGCAGCCTGGACAGGGGGCTTTACAATGAGCAGTACTTC. It yields the protein CASSLDRGLYNEQYF.

This clonotype came up a few times. The chain links TRBV7-2 to TRBJ2-5; TRBD2 agrees at 13 bases. The CDR3 has 16 residues. The junction had 4 bases not matched to a gene; V was cut back by 3 bases and J by 3 bases. Per the germline V gene, CDR1 is SGHTA and CDR2 is FQGNSA. The CDR3 coding sequence is TGTGCCAGCAGCTTCGGACTAGCGGGAGAGAAAGAGACCCAGTACTTC. This gives the protein CASSFGLAGEKETQYF.

The chain uses TRBV5-6 and TRBJ2-4; tentatively, D is TRBD1 or TRBD2 (5 bases each). The germline gives CDR1 SGHDT, CDR2 YYEEEE. This CDR3 has 13 amino acids. Here the CDR3 reads CGSSFGTPPEQYF. The DNA for the CDR3 is TGTGGTAGCAGCTTCGGGACGCCTCCAGAGCAGTACTTC.

In its sample, this clonotype was seen once. V is TRBV28 and J is TRBJ1-1, with D unresolved. The germline V gene has CDR1 MDHEN and CDR2 SYDVKM. Trimming cost V 6 bases and J 3 bases, with 14 bases left between them. The length of the CDR3 is 14 residues. CDR3 region: CASRSTFWDTEAFF. For the CDR3, the DNA is TGTGCCAGCAGATCTACATTCTGGGACACTGAAGCTTTCTTT.

V usage is TRBV18 and J usage is TRBJ2-5; D unclear. V dropped 3 bases and J dropped 9 bases, with 14 bases sitting between them. This CDR3 spans 13 amino acids. Germline V gene lookup returns CDR1 KGHSH and CDR2 LQKENI. The CDR3 protein is CASSPETMRSQYF. For the CDR3, the DNA is TGTGCCAGCTCACCCGAGACGATGAGGTCCCAGTACTTC.

The chain recombines TRBV10-3 with TRBJ2-7; 11 bases are a match to TRBD1. The CDR3 contains 15 residues. After removal of 4 bases from V and 0 bases from J, the junction contained 2 bases not matched to a gene. Germline CDR1 ENHRY, CDR2 SYGVKD. CDR3 nucleotide sequence: TGTGCCATCAGTGGCGGGACAGGGGGCTCCTACGAGCAGTACTTC. Its translation is CAISGGTGGSYEQYF.

This chain joins TRBV4-3 and TRBJ2-3; D possibly corresponds to TRBD1 (5 bases). CDR1 and CDR2 from the germline V gene are LGHNA and YSLEER. The CDR3 is 15 residues long. Trimming left V 1 base short and J 1 base short, with 9 bases between. This chain's CDR3 is CASSQVRRGTDTQYF. The CDR3 DNA follows: TGCGCCAGCAGCCAAGTTCGCAGGGGCACAGATACGCAGTATTTT.

This clonotype has only a few counts. The gene calls are TRBV6-2 or TRBV6-3 and TRBJ2-1, with D maybe TRBD2 (6 bases). The V gene lost 7 bases and the J gene lost 6 bases, with 19 bases spanning the gap. CDR1 and CDR2 (germline): MNHEY, SVGEGT. This CDR3 spans 15 amino acids. The CDR3 loop reads CASNTLASRSNEQFF. CDR3 in DNA: TGTGCCAGCAACACTCTAGCGTCAAGAAGCAATGAGCAGTTCTTC.

The DNA of the CDR3 is TGTGCCAGCAGTCAACTAGCGGGAGGGCGCAATGAGCAGTTCTTC. Its protein is CASSQLAGGRNEQFF. The V gene is TRBV6-2 or TRBV6-3, the J gene TRBJ2-1; 13 bases agree with TRBD2. The V gene's germline CDR1 is MNHEY and CDR2 SVGEGT. The CDR3 contains 15 residues. V lost 5 bases, J lost 6 bases, and 4 bases stayed unmatched.

This clonotype appeared a few times. The chain links TRBV12-3 or TRBV12-4 to TRBJ2-1; 9 bases align to TRBD2. The CDR3 spans 15 residues. Germline trimming cut 2 bases from V and 4 bases from J; bases unmatched to any gene: 3. Here the CDR3 DNA reads TGTGCCAGCAGTTTATTTAGCGGGGGATACAATGAGCAGTTCTTC. Protein product: CASSLFSGGYNEQFF.

This clonotype was recorded a few times. This sequence joins TRBV4-2 and TRBJ2-1, with D perhaps TRBD1 or TRBD2 (6 bases each). CDR1 is LGHNA and CDR2 is YNFKEQ in the germline V gene. The CDR3 runs to 18 residues. Trimming removed 0 bases from V and 11 bases from J, with 26 bases in between. The DNA for the CDR3 is TGTGCCAGCAGCCAAGATGTTTGGGGGGCCCTAGCGACCAGGAAGCAGTTCTTC. This encodes CASSQDVWGALATRKQFF.

The V gene is TRBV6-2 or TRBV6-3, the J gene TRBJ2-7, with D unclear. This CDR3 comprises 15 residues. The V end lost 4 bases, the J end lost 6 bases, and 19 bases lay between the germline ends. CDR1 and CDR2 from the germline V gene are MNHEY and SVGEGT. For the CDR3, the DNA is TGTGCCAGCAGTTCCCTGGGAACGACCCCGGGCGAGCAGTACTTC. It translates to CASSSLGTTPGEQYF.

V usage is TRBV30 and J usage is TRBJ1-2; possible D gene TRBD1, 6 bases. This CDR3 region has 15 residues. Germline loops: CDR1 GTSNPN, CDR2 SVGIG (reference sequence). Trimming left V 0 bases short and J 0 bases short, with 11 bases between. In DNA form, the CDR3 reads TGTGCCTGGAGTGTACCGGGGGCGGCTAACTATGGCTACACCTTC. Translated: CAWSVPGAANYGYTF.

The chain employs TRBV24-1 and TRBJ2-1; possibly TRBD2 for D (5 bases). With 3 bases removed from V and 7 bases from J, the gap between germline ends came to 12 bases. Germline values: CDR1 KGHDR, CDR2 SFDVKD. The CDR3 has 14 residues. CDR3 sequence: CATSDARGTNEQFF. CDR3 coding DNA: TGTGCCACCAGTGATGCCCGGGGAACTAATGAGCAGTTCTTC.

The rearrangement joins TRBV12-3 or TRBV12-4 to TRBJ2-4, with D hard to call. The better agreement between TRBJ2-7 and the DNA end casts doubt on the J call. This CDR3 spans 14 amino acids. CDR3 DNA: TGTGCCAGCAGTGTAGATGAGGCATCGGTCGAGCAGTACTTC. It encodes CASSVDEASVEQYF.